This TCR beta chain was sequenced in a study of blood T cell repertoires in COVID-19. About the study: Acute and convalescent COVID-19 specimens originated in the United States, Italy and Spain. From T cells, B-cell-depleted T cells, or PBMCs came the material, which was cDNA or gDNA.

Repertoires were generated with immunoSEQ multiplex PCR, while TCRdb's copy carries only in-frame clones and drops some. The sample holds 200,000 to 300,000 clones, roughly 88% seen once. Trimming pared 2 bases from V and 0 bases from J, leaving 9 bases between. The germline V gene has CDR1 SGHRS and CDR2 YFSETQ. The CDR3 runs 15 residues. The source is an elderly man with acute or convalescent COVID-19. Source material: peripheral blood. The chain combines TRBV5-1 with TRBJ2-1; perhaps TRBD2 as D (6 bases). CDR3 nucleotides: TGCGCCAGCAGCTTATGGGGGGACTCCTACAATGAGCAGTTCTTC. Encoded protein: CASSLWGDSYNEQFF.